This T cell receptor beta chain was profiled in a study of PD-1 blockade in mismatch repair-deficient tumors. Background on the study: Enrolled about 2012-2016, patients had progressing, pretreated mismatch repair-deficient cancers of over nine types.

Germline V gene lookup returns CDR1 MNHNS and CDR2 SASEGT. The V end was cut by 4 bases, the J end by 4 bases, with 14 bases between. This CDR3 contains 14 residues. Overall study findings and caveats: After pembrolizumab, tumor-resident clones rose rapidly, then generally contracted before radiologic responses.

As to this clone: Its antigen is currently unknown.

The table came from immunoSEQ multiplex PCR; TCRdb's copy has only in-frame clones and leaves some out. Of more than 95,000 clones listed, 86% are singletons. All patients were mismatch repair deficient, assessed by either PCR or immunohistochemistry. The genes are TRBV6-1 and TRBJ2-7; the D gene is possibly TRBD1 (5 bases). The sequences come from peripheral blood, collected 44 weeks after starting pembrolizumab. The clonotype originates from an adult with mismatch repair-deficient cancer. CDR3 coding DNA: TGTGCCAGCAGTGCACAGGTTTTGGGGTACGAGCAGTACTTC. This encodes CASSAQVLGYEQYF.